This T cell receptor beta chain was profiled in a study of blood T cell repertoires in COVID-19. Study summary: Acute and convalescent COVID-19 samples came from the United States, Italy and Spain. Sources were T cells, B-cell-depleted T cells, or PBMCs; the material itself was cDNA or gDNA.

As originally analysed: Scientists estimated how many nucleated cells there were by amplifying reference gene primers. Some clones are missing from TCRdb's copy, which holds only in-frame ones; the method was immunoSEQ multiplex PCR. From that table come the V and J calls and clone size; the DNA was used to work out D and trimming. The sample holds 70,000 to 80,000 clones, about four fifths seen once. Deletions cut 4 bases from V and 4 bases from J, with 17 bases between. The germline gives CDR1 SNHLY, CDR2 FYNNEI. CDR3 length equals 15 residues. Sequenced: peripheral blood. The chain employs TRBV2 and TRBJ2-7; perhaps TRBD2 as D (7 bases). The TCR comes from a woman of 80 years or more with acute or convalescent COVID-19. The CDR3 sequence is CASSGVAGDTYEQYF. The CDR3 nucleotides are TGTGCCAGCAGTGGGGTGGCGGGGGACACTTACGAGCAGTACTTC.